These T cell receptor beta chains were read from a single sample in a study of cytomegalovirus exposure and HLA in healthy donors. Profiling relied on immunoSEQ multiplex PCR, and the TCRdb table lists in-frame clones only, not all of them. This table lists about 25,000 clones. Material: PBMCs. The receptor source for this set is a male donor in good health and CMV-seropositive. CDR3s include the opening cysteine and the closing phenylalanine or tryptophan. The D gene is left open where the match is weak.

len | j_gene | v_gene | d_gene | CDR3nt | CDR3aa
14 | TRBJ1-5 | TRBV7-2 | - | TGTGCCAGCAGCTTAACCTCAAGAGAGCAGCCCCAGCATTTT | CASSLTSREQPQHF
14 | TRBJ1-2 | TRBV28 | - | TGTGCCAGCAGTCTCGGGACTGCTAACTATGGCTACACCTTC | CASSLGTANYGYTF
14 | TRBJ1-5 | TRBV6-1 | TRBD1 | TGTGCCAGCAGGCAGACAGGGTACAATCAGCCCCAACATTTT | CASRQTGYNQPQHF
13 | TRBJ2-5 | TRBV18 | TRBD2 | TGTGCCAGCACCCCCGGGGGGCAAGAGACCCAGTACTTC | CASTPGGQETQYF
15 | TRBJ2-5 | TRBV18 | TRBD1 | TGTGCCAGCTCACCACCGGACAGGGAGATGGAGACCCAGTACTTC | CASSPPDREMETQYF
16 | TRBJ1-3 | TRBV6-5 | - | TGTGCCAGCAGTTACTCAACAGGCTTCTCTGGAAACACCATATATTTT | CASSYSTGFSGNTIYF
15 | TRBJ2-2 | TRBV6-5 | - | TGTGCCAGCAGTTCAACAGGGCGGCGGACCGGGGAGCTGTTTTTT | CASSSTGRRTGELFF
11 | TRBJ1-1 | TRBV7-9 | - | TGTGCCAGCACACAGGGCCTATGGGCTTTCTTT | CASTQGLWAFF
13 | TRBJ2-7 | TRBV29-1 | - | TGCAGCGTTCAGACGGGACACATCTACGAGCAGTACTTC | CSVQTGHIYEQYF
15 | TRBJ1-6 | TRBV7-9 | - | TGTGCCAGCAGCTTACGGGACTTGGGGAATTCACCCCTCCACTTT | CASSLRDLGNSPLHF
16 | TRBJ2-3 | TRBV10-2 | TRBD2 | TGCGCCAGCAGAACCGCTAGCGGGCGTTTCACAGATACGCAGTATTTT | CASRTASGRFTDTQYF
16 | TRBJ2-1 | TRBV5-1 | TRBD2 | TGCGCCAGCAGCTGGCCAGCGGGGACCTCCAACAATGAGCAGTTCTTC | CASSWPAGTSNNEQFF
13 | TRBJ2-4 | TRBV11-2 | - | TGTGCCAGCAGCTTAGAGGAGGGCAGCATTCAGTACTTC | CASSLEEGSIQYF